Described below is a single TCR beta chain sequence and its context. What it binds is unknown. Germline V lookup: CDR1 SGHTS, CDR2 YDEGEE. The CDR3 has 16 residues. Trimming stripped 2 bases from V and 7 bases from J, with 21 bases between. The data derive from a study of a mutant IDH1 vaccine in newly diagnosed glioma. Overall study: The vaccination schedule gave patients eight doses in weeks 1, 3, 5, 7, 11, 15, 19 and 23. Patients previously underwent radiotherapy, temozolomide, or both, and most underwent both.

The assay was immunoSEQ multiplex PCR, and TCRdb's table has in-frame clones only and misses some. The table lists tens of thousands of clones, around 85% of them singletons. Time point here: week 5, during vaccination. What each vaccine dose contained was 300 ug of mutant IDH1 20-mer peptide, accompanied by topical imiquimod. The rearrangement joins TRBV5-8 to TRBJ1-2, with a possible D match to TRBD1 (5 bases). Sequenced here: PBMCs, sampled from a glioma patient whose treatment included an IDH1 peptide vaccine. This clonotype was sampled from a young man with glioma. CDR3 nucleotides: TGTGCCAGCAGCTTAACCCTCCGGGGAAGGGACGGTGGCTACACCTTC. Its protein is CASSLTLRGRDGGYTF.